This T cell receptor beta chain came from a study of shared clonotypes between healthy human individuals. As for the study in general: Donors consisted of two women and three men between 18 and 49.

TCRdb keeps only in-frame clones here, not all; method: immunoSEQ multiplex PCR. This table has about 380,000 clones, 96% appearing once. Every contributor of samples was a Caucasian grown-up residing in Nashville, Tennessee. CD8 memory combined CD45RO+ cells with CCR7-negative CD45RA+ TemRA cells. Trimming took off 0 bases at V and 5 bases at J, with 18 bases between the two ends. The germline V gene has CDR1 SGHDT and CDR2 YYEEEE. This CDR3 is 16 amino acids long. The sample was memory CD8+ T cells sorted from blood. Subset indicated: CD45RO+ cells pooled with CCR7-negative TemRA cells. The TCR sequence derives from a man in his thirties or forties in good health. V is TRBV5-6 and J is TRBJ2-7; weak D call: TRBD1 (5 bases). CDR3 coding DNA: TGTGCCAGCAGCTTGGCCATGTCAGGGCTGGGAAACGAGCAGTACTTC. Protein: CASSLAMSGLGNEQYF.